Listed below are T cell receptor beta chains from one sample, sequenced in a study of response to subunit inactivated influenza vaccine. In TCRdb, the RT-PCR reads were re-called with MiXCR into one record per CDR3 protein. The sample holds approximately 310,000 distinct CDR3 sequences; just over 20% are singletons and the top ten take 10%. Sequenced here: PBMCs from blood, sampled about 20 months after vaccination. The receptor set was obtained from a man between 50 and 75 years old who received an inactivated influenza vaccine. The CDR3 runs from the conserved cysteine through the conserved F or W. A D gene is named only where the DNA matches it firmly. Rows give clone size only sometimes, using once, few, many, or a class for an expanded clone.

V: TRBV5-5
length: 15
size: NA
D: NA
J: TRBJ1-5
DNA: TGTGCCAGCAGCTTTTTGGTGGGGGGCAATCAGCCCCAGCATTTT
CDR3: CASSFLVGGNQPQHF

V: TRBV2
length: 16
size: many
D: TRBD1
J: TRBJ1-1
DNA: TGTGCCAGCAGTGAGGGGACAGGGGGCAAGAGAGCTGAAGCTTTCTTT
CDR3: CASSEGTGGKRAEAFF

V: TRBV11-2
length: 16
size: NA
D: TRBD1
J: TRBJ2-3
DNA: TGTGCCAGCAGCTTAGAAGTGAGGACAGGGGCAGATACGCAGTATTTT
CDR3: CASSLEVRTGADTQYF

V: TRBV7-9
length: 12
size: few
D: NA
J: TRBJ2-1
DNA: TGTGCCAGCAGCAAAGGCCTCTCTGAGCAGTTCTTC
CDR3: CASSKGLSEQFF

V: TRBV25-1
length: 14
size: many
D: NA
J: TRBJ1-6
DNA: TGTGCCAGCAGTGAATCGGGGTATGCGTCACCCCTCCACTTT
CDR3: CASSESGYASPLHF

V: TRBV5-1
length: 14
size: NA
D: TRBD1
J: TRBJ1-2
DNA: TGCGCCAGCAGCTTGGGACAGGGGATATATGGCTACACCTTC
CDR3: CASSLGQGIYGYTF

V: TRBV20-1
length: 15
size: few
D: TRBD2
J: TRBJ2-1
DNA: TGCAGTGCCACTACCCCTGGCGGGAGTGTAGATGAGCAGTTCTTC
CDR3: CSATTPGGSVDEQFF

V: TRBV5-5
length: 14
size: NA
D: NA
J: TRBJ2-7
DNA: TGTGCCAGCAGCTTTTTTCAAAATTCCTACGAGCAGTACTTC
CDR3: CASSFFQNSYEQYF

V: TRBV28
length: 11
size: NA
D: NA
J: TRBJ2-7
DNA: TGTGCCACCCGAGGGGGCTACGAGCAGTACTTC
CDR3: CATRGGYEQYF

V: TRBV20-1
length: 13
size: NA
D: TRBD1
J: TRBJ1-5
DNA: TGCAGTGCCTTTGACAGGGCCTCTCAGCCCCAGCATTTT
CDR3: CSAFDRASQPQHF

V: TRBV20-1
length: 15
size: few
D: TRBD1
J: TRBJ2-1
DNA: TGCAGTGCTGGGGACAGCACAGCACCCTACAATGAGCAGTTCTTC
CDR3: CSAGDSTAPYNEQFF

V: TRBV27
length: 14
size: few
D: TRBD2
J: TRBJ2-2
DNA: TGTGCCAGCAGTTTTCGGCTAGCGGCCGGGGAGCTGTTTTTT
CDR3: CASSFRLAAGELFF

V: TRBV9
length: 14
size: NA
D: NA
J: TRBJ1-5
DNA: TGTGCCAGCAGCGTAGGAACCGAGATCTGGCCCCAGCATTTT
CDR3: CASSVGTEIWPQHF

V: TRBV9
length: 15
size: few
D: TRBD1
J: TRBJ1-3
DNA: TGTGCCAGCAGCGCCCCCGGGACAGGGGGAAACACCATATATTTT
CDR3: CASSAPGTGGNTIYF

V: TRBV14
length: 15
size: NA
D: NA
J: TRBJ2-1
DNA: TGTGCCAGCAGCCAAGATTACCCCGCAAACAATGAGCAGTTCTTC
CDR3: CASSQDYPANNEQFF

V: TRBV19
length: 18
size: NA
D: NA
J: TRBJ1-4
DNA: NA
CDR3: CASSKDVISSQLMKNCFF

V: TRBV5-1
length: 17
size: NA
D: NA
J: TRBJ1-4
DNA: TGCGCCAGCAGCTTGGGGGACTCCGGGACGGGAAATGAAAAACTGTCTTTT
CDR3: CASSLGDSGTGNEKLSF

V: TRBV11-2
length: 13
size: few
D: NA
J: TRBJ1-3
DNA: TGTGCCAGCAGCTCGGGTTTGCCAAACACCATATATTTT
CDR3: CASSSGLPNTIYF

V: TRBV7-2
length: 15
size: few
D: TRBD1
J: TRBJ2-1
DNA: TGTGCCAGCAGCCGAGGACAGGGGAACTACAATGAGCAGTTCTTC
CDR3: CASSRGQGNYNEQFF

V: TRBV2
length: 15
size: few
D: TRBD1
J: TRBJ1-2
DNA: TGTGCCAGCGGGACAGGGCTCGGATTGGGCTATGGCTACACCTTC
CDR3: CASGTGLGLGYGYTF

V: TRBV19
length: 14
size: NA
D: NA
J: TRBJ2-7
DNA: TGTGCCAGTAGTATGGCGGGACCAGCCTACGAGCAGTACTTC
CDR3: CASSMAGPAYEQYF

V: TRBV5-1
length: 16
size: NA
D: NA
J: TRBJ1-6
DNA: TGCGCCAGCAGCTTGGCCCCCCAAGGTGATAATTCACCCCTCCACTTT
CDR3: CASSLAPQGDNSPLHF

V: TRBV5-1
length: 13
size: few
D: NA
J: TRBJ2-7
DNA: TGCGCCAGCAGCTTGAGAGGGGGCTACGAGCAGTACTTC
CDR3: CASSLRGGYEQYF

V: TRBV29-1
length: 14
size: few
D: TRBD2
J: TRBJ2-3
DNA: TGCAGCGTACGGGGGGACCCTAGCACAGATACGCAGTATTTT
CDR3: CSVRGDPSTDTQYF

V: TRBV29-1
length: 14
size: NA
D: NA
J: TRBJ2-5
DNA: TGCAGCGAGATCCGGGACCCAGGGGTAGAGACCCAGTACTTC
CDR3: CSEIRDPGVETQYF

V: TRBV20-1
length: 14
size: NA
D: NA
J: TRBJ1-5
DNA: TGCAGTGCCCAAGGCGGGGGGCCAGGACAGCCCCAGCATTTT
CDR3: CSAQGGGPGQPQHF